This T cell receptor beta chain came from a study of cytomegalovirus exposure and HLA in healthy donors. The CDR3 runs 14 residues. Germline V gives CDR1 MDHEN, CDR2 SYDVKM. The V segment lost 5 bases and the J segment 6 bases; nucleotides outside the gene matches: 7. Assay: immunoSEQ multiplex PCR; the TCRdb copy retains only in-frame clones and omits some. The repertoire has around 80,000 clones, roughly 94% of them found once; the top ten carry more than 0.65%. This clonotype was obtained from a woman younger than 35 in good health and CMV-seronegative. The sequencing sample was made of PBMCs. The genes are TRBV28 and TRBJ2-1, with TRBD1 matching over 7 bases. The CDR3 protein is CASSEFAGGNEQFF. For the CDR3, the DNA is TGTGCCAGCAGTGAATTTGCAGGGGGCAATGAGCAGTTCTTC.